This TCR beta chain is from a study of blood T cells in healthy people across ages. Broader study findings: Long-lived donors carried more naive CD4+ cells and greater diversity than aged donors.

A J-beta primer mix and a sample-barcoded 5' primer were used in a second PCR of about 7 to 11 cycles. TCRdb passed the 5' RACE reads through MiXCR, listing each CDR3 protein once. The sample consists of about 1,400,000 distinct CDR3 sequences, approximately 42% of them appearing once. With regard to this clonotype: Its specificity is not known.

The CDR3 consists of 15 residues. Trimming removed 4 bases at V and 4 bases at J, with 16 bases between. Germline CDR1 reads SGHRS; CDR2 reads YFSETQ. Source material: blood. The receptor was derived from a young woman in good health. The chain uses TRBV5-1 and TRBJ2-3, with D maybe TRBD2 (6 bases). CDR3 sequence: CASSLRPASADTQYF. DNA for the CDR3: TGCGCCAGCAGCCTGAGACCGGCTAGCGCAGATACGCAGTATTTT.